This T cell receptor beta chain was retrieved from a study of cytotoxic CD8 clonotypes in ibrutinib-treated CLL. At the level of the study: For this cohort, patients were about a dozen relapsed/refractory and approximately 14 treatment-naive, while about 17 were IGHV unmutated. Partial responses numbered roughly 25 and complete responses 2; after a median about 72 months, about 14 stayed remitted and approximately twelve progressed. On average, each sample had approximately 280,000 productive templates and more than 85,000 productive rearrangements.

Looked up from germline, CDR1 is SGHNT and CDR2 is YENEEA. This CDR3 is 14 amino acids long. The V end lost 5 bases, the J end lost 1 base, and 9 bases lay between the germline ends. This table comes from immunoSEQ multiplex PCR, and its TCRdb copy is limited to in-frame clones, with some not included. The data contain some 98,000 clones, more than 75% of them singletons. This clone was counted only a few times. Other DNA sequences of this sample code for an identical CDR3. The specimen was PBMCs, collected after 12 months of ibrutinib treatment. This TCR came from a human donor with chronic lymphocytic leukemia. The genes are TRBV11-3 and TRBJ1-5, with D possibly being TRBD1 (5 bases). CDR3: CASSLGGSNQPQHF. The CDR3 nucleotides read TGTGCCAGCAGCCTCGGGGGAAGCAATCAGCCCCAGCATTTT.